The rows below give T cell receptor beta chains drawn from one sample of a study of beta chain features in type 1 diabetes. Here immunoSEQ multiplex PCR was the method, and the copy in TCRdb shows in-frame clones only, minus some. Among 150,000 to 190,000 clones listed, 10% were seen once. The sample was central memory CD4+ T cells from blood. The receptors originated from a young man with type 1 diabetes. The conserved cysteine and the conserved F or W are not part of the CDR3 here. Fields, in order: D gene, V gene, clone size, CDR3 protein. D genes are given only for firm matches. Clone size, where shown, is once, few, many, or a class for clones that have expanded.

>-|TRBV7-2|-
ASSLMRAGYT
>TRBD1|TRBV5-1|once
ASSPGQGDEKLF
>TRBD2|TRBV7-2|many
ATGTSGSTDTQY
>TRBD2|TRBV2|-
ASSERTSDSYNEQF
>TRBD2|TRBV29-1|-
STRTSAGVGSYEQY
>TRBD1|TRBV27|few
ASSNLQGANYGYT
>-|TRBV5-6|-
ASSISDTKY
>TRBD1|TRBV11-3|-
ASSLSGQGQNEQF
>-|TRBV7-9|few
ASSPWRSSTDTQY
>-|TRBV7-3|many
ASSLSSLAIGGEQF
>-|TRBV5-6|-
ASTRGRPLGNYEQY
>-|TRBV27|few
ASSPYGTRPREQY
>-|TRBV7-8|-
ASKPTRDTGELF
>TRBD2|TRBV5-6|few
ASSLPGLVSDTDTQY
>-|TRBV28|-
ASTTPAQGREQY
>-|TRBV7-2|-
ASSPLAGTEAF
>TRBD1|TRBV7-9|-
ASSPPGTGGEKLF
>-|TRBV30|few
AWSVLRHSEQF
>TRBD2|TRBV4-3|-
ASSQDASGRYGELF
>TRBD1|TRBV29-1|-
SVGRTGLGLRGNEQF
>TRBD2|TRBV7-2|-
ASSLIGGSGSISDTQY
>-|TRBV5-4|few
ASSLEVTDTQY
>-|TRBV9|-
ASSAGDSHYT
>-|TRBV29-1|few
SVDPGAYNEQF
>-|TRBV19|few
ASSIVASTPIQD
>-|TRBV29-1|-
SVAPKQTGGELF
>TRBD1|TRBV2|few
ASRFNRGNTGELF
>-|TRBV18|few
ASSQGAAGNEKLF
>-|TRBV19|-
ASRKTPVVGGYT
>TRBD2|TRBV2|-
ASSQREMNTDTQY
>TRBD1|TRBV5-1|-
ASSPTGAVEEKLF
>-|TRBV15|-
ATSRALTANTEAF
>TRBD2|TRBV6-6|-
ASSDTGTTETQY
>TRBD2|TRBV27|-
ASSLWGGGGRGETQY
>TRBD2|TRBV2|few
ASRPGTSGFTDTQY
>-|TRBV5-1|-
DPPGAGVDEQY
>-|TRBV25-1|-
ASSDPNGDNEQF
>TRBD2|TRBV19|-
ASSTRTSGSETQY
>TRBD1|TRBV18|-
ASSPGTGTFGYGYT
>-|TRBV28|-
ASSPTTDTQY
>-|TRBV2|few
ASSPQETQY
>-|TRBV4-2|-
ASSQDPNSRYEQY
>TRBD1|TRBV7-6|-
ASSSGTGNQPQH
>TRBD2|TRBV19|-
ASSIGLAQNTGELF
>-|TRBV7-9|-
ASSLAGPPGTQY